The clone carrying this T cell receptor (beta chain) was recorded at least ten times. The antigen is unknown. Each cDNA molecule carried a unique molecular identifier. TCRdb re-analysed the 5' RACE reads in MiXCR, keeping a single row per CDR3 protein. The table has tens of thousands of distinct CDR3 sequences, less than 6.5% seen once. The ends were cut back, 5 bases at V and 6 bases at J, with 17 bases in the middle. CDR1 is SEHNR, CDR2 FQNEAQ, per germline (reference sequence). The CDR3 extends over 15 amino acids. The data are from a study of early T cells in non-severe SARS-CoV-2 infection. Study-level information: From unsorted whole blood, bulk RNA was sequenced, and the chains remained unpaired.

Study results and limitations: VDJdb-based matching was biased toward anti-spike CD8 responses and missed private and CD4 specificities.

The sample consisted of whole blood. This sequence was found in an adult who was a healthcare worker with PCR-confirmed SARS-CoV-2 infection or an uninfected control (not recorded which). The J gene is TRBJ2-1, the V gene TRBV7-9; D is unclear. For the CDR3, the DNA is TGTGCCAGCAGCCCCGAGAACCTAGTCACCAATGAGCAGTTCTTC. Its protein product is CASSPENLVTNEQFF.